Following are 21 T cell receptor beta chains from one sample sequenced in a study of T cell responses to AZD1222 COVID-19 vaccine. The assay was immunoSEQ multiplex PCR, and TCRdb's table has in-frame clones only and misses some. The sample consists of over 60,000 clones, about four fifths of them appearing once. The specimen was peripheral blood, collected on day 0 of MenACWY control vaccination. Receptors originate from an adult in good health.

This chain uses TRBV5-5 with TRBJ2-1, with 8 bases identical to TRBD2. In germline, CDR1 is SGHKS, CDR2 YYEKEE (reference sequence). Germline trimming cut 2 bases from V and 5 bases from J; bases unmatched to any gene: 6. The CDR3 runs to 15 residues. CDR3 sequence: CASSFGPGGDNEQFF. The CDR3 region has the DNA TGTGCCAGCAGCTTTGGGCCGGGAGGGGACAATGAGCAGTTCTTC.

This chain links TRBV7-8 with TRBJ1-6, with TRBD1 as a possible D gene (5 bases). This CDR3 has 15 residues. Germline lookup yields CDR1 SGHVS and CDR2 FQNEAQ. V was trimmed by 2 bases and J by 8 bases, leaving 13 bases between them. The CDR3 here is CASSLRWQGDSPLHF. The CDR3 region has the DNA TGTGCCAGCAGCTTAAGATGGCAGGGAGATTCACCCCTCCACTTT.

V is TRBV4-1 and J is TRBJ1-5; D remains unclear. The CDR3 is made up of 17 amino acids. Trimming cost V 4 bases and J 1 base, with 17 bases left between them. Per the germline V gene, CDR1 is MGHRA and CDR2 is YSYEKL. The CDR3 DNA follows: TGCGCCAGCAGCCTGCGGTTTTCCGAGGACAGCAATCAGCCCCAGCATTTT. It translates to CASSLRFSEDSNQPQHF.

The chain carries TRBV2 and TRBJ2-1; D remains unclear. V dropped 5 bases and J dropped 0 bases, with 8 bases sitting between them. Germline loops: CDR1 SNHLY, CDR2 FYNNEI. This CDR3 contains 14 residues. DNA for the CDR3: TGTGCCAGCAGTCTACAGAGCTCCTACAATGAGCAGTTCTTC. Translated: CASSLQSSYNEQFF.

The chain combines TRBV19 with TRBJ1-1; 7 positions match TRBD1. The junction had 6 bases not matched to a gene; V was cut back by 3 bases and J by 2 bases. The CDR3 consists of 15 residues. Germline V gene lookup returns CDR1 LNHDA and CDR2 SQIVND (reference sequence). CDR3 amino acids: CASSILDRPNTEAFF. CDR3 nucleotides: TGTGCCAGTAGTATCCTGGACAGGCCAAACACTGAAGCTTTCTTT.

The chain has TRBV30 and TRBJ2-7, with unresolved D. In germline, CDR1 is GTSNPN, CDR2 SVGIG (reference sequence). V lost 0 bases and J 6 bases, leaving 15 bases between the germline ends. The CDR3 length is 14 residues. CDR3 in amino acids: CAWSVPEVPSEQYF. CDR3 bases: TGTGCCTGGAGTGTCCCCGAGGTTCCCTCCGAGCAGTACTTC.

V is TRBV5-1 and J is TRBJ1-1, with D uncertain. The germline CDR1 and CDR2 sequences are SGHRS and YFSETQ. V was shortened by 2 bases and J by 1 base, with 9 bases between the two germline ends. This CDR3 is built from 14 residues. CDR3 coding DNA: TGCGCCAGCAGCTTAAACGGGGAGAACACTGAAGCTTTCTTT. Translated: CASSLNGENTEAFF.

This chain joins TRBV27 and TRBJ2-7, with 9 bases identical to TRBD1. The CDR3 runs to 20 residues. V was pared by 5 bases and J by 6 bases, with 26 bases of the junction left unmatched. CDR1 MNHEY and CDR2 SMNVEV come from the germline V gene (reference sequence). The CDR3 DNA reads TGTGCCAGCAGTCACAAAGACAGGGGGTTCGGGCGGGGTAATTGGCGCGAGCAGTACTTC. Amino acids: CASSHKDRGFGRGNWREQYF.

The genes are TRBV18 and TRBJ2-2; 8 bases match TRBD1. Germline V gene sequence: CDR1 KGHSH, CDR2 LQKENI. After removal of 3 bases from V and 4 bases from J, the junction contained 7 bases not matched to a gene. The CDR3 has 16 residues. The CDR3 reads CASSPGQGALTGELFF. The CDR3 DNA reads TGTGCCAGCTCACCCGGACAGGGTGCACTCACCGGGGAGCTGTTTTTT. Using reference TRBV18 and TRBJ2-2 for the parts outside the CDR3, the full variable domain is NAGVMQNPRHLVRRRGQEARLRCSPMKGHSHVYWYRQLPEEGLKFMVYLQKENIIDESGMPKERFSAEFPKEGPSILRIQQVVRGDSAAYFCASSPGQGALTGELFFGEGSRLTVL.

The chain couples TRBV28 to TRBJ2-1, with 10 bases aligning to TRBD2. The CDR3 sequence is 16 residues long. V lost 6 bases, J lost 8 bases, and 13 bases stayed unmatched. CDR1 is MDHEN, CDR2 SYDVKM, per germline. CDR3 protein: CASSLQRLAGVHEQFF. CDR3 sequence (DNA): TGTGCCAGCAGCCTCCAGCGCCTAGCGGGAGTCCATGAGCAGTTCTTC.

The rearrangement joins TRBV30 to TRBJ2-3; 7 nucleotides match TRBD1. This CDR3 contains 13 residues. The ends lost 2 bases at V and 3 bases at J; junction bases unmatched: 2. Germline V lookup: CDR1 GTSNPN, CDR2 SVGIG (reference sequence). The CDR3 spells CAWSLGQTDTQYF. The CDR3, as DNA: TGTGCCTGGAGTTTGGGACAGACAGATACGCAGTATTTT.

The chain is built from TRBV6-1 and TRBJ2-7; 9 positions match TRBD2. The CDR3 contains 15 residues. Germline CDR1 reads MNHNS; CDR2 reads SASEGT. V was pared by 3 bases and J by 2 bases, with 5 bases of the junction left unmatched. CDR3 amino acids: CASSETAGGPYEQYF. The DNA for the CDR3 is TGTGCCAGCAGTGAGACGGCGGGGGGGCCCTACGAGCAGTACTTC.

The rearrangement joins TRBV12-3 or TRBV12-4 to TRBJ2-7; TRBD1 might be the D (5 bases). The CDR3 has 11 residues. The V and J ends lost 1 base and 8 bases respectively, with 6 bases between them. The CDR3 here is CASSLGTQQYF. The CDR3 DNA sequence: TGTGCCAGCAGTTTAGGGACACAGCAGTACTTC.

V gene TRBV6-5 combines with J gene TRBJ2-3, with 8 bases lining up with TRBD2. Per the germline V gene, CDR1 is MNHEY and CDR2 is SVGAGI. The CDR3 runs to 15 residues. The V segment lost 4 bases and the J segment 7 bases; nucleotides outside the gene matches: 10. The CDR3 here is CASSWGTRELNTQYF. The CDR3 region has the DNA TGTGCCAGCAGTTGGGGGACTAGGGAACTGAATACGCAGTATTTT.

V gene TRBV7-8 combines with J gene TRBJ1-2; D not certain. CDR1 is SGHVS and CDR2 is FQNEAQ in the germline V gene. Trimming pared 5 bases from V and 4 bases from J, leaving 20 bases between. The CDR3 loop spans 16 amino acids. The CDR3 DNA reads TGTGCCAGCAGCCCTAGTGGATTGGGGTCTCTCTATGGCTACACCTTC. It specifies CASSPSGLGSLYGYTF.

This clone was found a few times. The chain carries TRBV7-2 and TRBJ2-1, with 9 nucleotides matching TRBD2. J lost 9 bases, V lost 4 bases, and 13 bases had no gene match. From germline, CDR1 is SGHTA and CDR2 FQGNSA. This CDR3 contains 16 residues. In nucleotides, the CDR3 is TGTGCCAGCAGCTACAGGGCGGGACTAGCAGGTAGTGAGCAGTTCTTC. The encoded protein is CASSYRAGLAGSEQFF.

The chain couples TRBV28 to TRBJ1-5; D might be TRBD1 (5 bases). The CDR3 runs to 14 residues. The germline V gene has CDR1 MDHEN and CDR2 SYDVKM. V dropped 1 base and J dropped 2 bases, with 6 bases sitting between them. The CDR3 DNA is TGTGCCAGCAGTTTATTGGGGGGCAATCAGCCCCAGCATTTT. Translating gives CASSLLGGNQPQHF.

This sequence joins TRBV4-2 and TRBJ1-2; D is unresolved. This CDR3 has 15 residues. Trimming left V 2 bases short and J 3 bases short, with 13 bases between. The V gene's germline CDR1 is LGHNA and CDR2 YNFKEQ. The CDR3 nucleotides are TGTGCCAGCAGCCAATTCCTTGGCGGAGACTATGGCTACACCTTC. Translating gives CASSQFLGGDYGYTF.

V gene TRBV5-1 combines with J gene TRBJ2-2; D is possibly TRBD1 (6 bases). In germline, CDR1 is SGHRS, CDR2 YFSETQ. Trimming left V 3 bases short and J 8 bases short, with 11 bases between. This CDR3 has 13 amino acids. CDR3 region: CASSWKGEGELFF. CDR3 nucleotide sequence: TGCGCCAGCAGCTGGAAGGGGGAAGGGGAGCTGTTTTTT.

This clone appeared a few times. CDR3 in DNA: TGTGCCAGCAGCTCGACAGAGATTAGCACAGATACGCAGTATTTT. Translated: CASSSTEISTDTQYF. The V and J genes are TRBV4-2 and TRBJ2-3; D may be TRBD1 (5 bases). With 5 bases removed from V and 0 bases from J, the gap between germline ends came to 12 bases. CDR1 LGHNA and CDR2 YNFKEQ come from the germline V gene. The CDR3 runs to 15 residues.

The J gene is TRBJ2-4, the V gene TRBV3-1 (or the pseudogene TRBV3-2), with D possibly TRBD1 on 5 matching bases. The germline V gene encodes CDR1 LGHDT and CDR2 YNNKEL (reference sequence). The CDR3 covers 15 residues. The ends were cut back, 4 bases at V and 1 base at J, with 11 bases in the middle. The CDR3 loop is CASSPGIGAKNIQYF. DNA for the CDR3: TGTGCCAGCAGCCCAGGGATTGGGGCCAAAAACATTCAGTACTTC.